This T cell receptor (beta chain) was identified during a study of T cell responses to AZD1222 COVID-19 vaccine. Study context: Timing groups of about 4 and about 12 weeks for second doses were pooled.

Generated by immunoSEQ multiplex PCR, the TCRdb table keeps only in-frame clones and is missing some. Counted here are nearly 100,000 clones, roughly 90% occurring once; the ten biggest clones make up 2.8%. With respect to this clone: Its antigen is unidentified.

General study results and limits: Clonal diversity may have been underestimated, and the donors were mostly white British, with more females than males. The peak T cell response came first, and repertoires were sampled only after it.

Germline CDR1 and CDR2: SGDLS and YYNGEE. The CDR3 runs 12 residues. V lost 4 bases, J lost 12 bases, and 17 bases lay in between. The rearrangement uses TRBV9 and TRBJ2-7; D gene uncertain. The receptor's source is an adult in good health. This specimen was peripheral blood, taken on day 0 of AZD1222 vaccination. CDR3 nucleotide sequence: TGTGCCAGCAGCCCGAAGATCCACAAAAGGTACTTC. It encodes CASSPKIHKRYF.